Below, 20 T cell receptor beta chains from the same sample are listed, as sequenced in a study of blood T cell repertoires in COVID-19. Profiling relied on immunoSEQ multiplex PCR, and the TCRdb table lists in-frame clones only, not all of them. The table includes a few hundred thousand clones, about four fifths detected once. The material sequenced was peripheral blood. Source of these receptors: a man between 25 and 39 years old who had recovered from COVID-19.

J is TRBJ1-3 and V is TRBV5-1, with D unclear. Trimming stripped 5 bases from V and 4 bases from J, with 16 bases between. CDR1 SGHRS and CDR2 YFSETQ come from the germline V gene. This CDR3 has 15 residues. Written as DNA, the CDR3 is TGCGCCAGCAGGAAGAAGAGGGCTGAGGGAAACACCATATATTTT. It is translated as CASRKKRAEGNTIYF. Based on the CDR3 plus reference TRBV5-1 and TRBJ1-3, the full variable domain is KAGVTQTPRYLIKTRGQQVTLSCSPISGHRSVSWYQQTPGQGLQFLFEYFSETQRNKGNFPGRFSGRQFSNSRSEMNVSTLELGDSALYLCASRKKRAEGNTIYFGEGSWLTVV.

The chain is built from TRBV5-5 and TRBJ2-6; 8 positions agree with TRBD1. In germline, CDR1 is SGHKS, CDR2 YYEKEE (reference sequence). The V and J ends lost 3 bases and 1 base, in that order; junction bases with no gene match: 3. The CDR3 spans 16 residues. This CDR3 is CASSYGTGSGANVLTF. For the CDR3, the DNA is TGTGCCAGCAGCTACGGGACAGGATCTGGGGCCAACGTCCTGACTTTC.

This chain joins TRBV18 and TRBJ2-7; 11 bases match TRBD1. Germline V gene lookup returns CDR1 KGHSH and CDR2 LQKENI. Germline trimming cut 3 bases from V and 7 bases from J; bases unmatched to any gene: 5. This CDR3 spans 14 amino acids. For the CDR3, the DNA is TGTGCCAGCTCACCTGGACAGGGGGCTAGAGAGCAGTACGTC. Translated: CASSPGQGAREQYV.

The chain joins TRBV25-1 to TRBJ2-1; D may be TRBD2 (5 bases). Germline lookup yields CDR1 MGHDK and CDR2 SYGVNS. The CDR3 runs to 13 residues. V shed 7 bases and J shed 9 bases, with 16 bases lying between them. CDR3 sequence reads: CASTGYLWGEQFF. CDR3 nucleotide sequence: TGTGCCAGCACGGGATACCTCTGGGGTGAGCAGTTCTTC.

The rearrangement joins TRBV5-5 to TRBJ1-4; D gene unclear. The CDR3 has 13 residues. CDR1 and CDR2 (germline): SGHKS, YYEKEE (reference sequence). The V gene lost 4 bases and the J gene lost 8 bases, with 12 bases spanning the gap. The CDR3 nucleotides read TGTGCCAGCAGCCCAACGGGAGGCGAAAAACTGTTTTTT. This sequence encodes CASSPTGGEKLFF.

This rearrangement joins TRBV5-1 to TRBJ2-3; TRBD2 matches at 14 bases. Unmatched junction bases numbered 7, after V lost 0 bases and J lost 1 base. Germline CDR1 is SGHRS and CDR2 is YFSETQ. This CDR3 comprises 19 residues. The CDR3 protein is CASSLDSGTSGGGTDTQYF. CDR3 in DNA: TGCGCCAGCAGCTTGGACTCCGGGACTAGCGGGGGTGGCACAGATACGCAGTATTTT.

The chain joins TRBV18 to TRBJ2-5, with D possibly TRBD2 on 5 matching bases. This CDR3 contains 16 residues. V dropped 5 bases and J dropped 4 bases, with 20 bases sitting between them. The V gene's germline CDR1 is KGHSH and CDR2 LQKENI. DNA of the CDR3: TGTGCCAGCTCAGAGGGAGACTTTAACCTCGGAGAGACCCAGTACTTC. It encodes CASSEGDFNLGETQYF.

The CDR3 loop is CASRTGEYTEAFF. Written as DNA, the CDR3 is TGTGCCAGCAGGACAGGGGAGTACACTGAAGCTTTCTTT. The gene calls are TRBV5-4 and TRBJ1-1; 8 nucleotides line up with TRBD1. V shed 5 bases and J 3 bases; nucleotides not matched to a gene: 3. The CDR3 covers 13 residues. CDR1 is SGHNT and CDR2 is YYREEE in the germline V gene (reference sequence). The full variable domain, with the rest looked up from reference TRBV5-4 and TRBJ1-1, is ETGVTQSPTHLIKTRGQQVTLRCSSQSGHNTVSWYQQALGQGPQFIFQYYREEENGRGNFPPRFSGLQFPNYSSELNVNALELDDSALYLCASRTGEYTEAFFGQGTRLTVV.

The rearrangement joins TRBV10-3 to TRBJ1-6; no reliable D call. V was trimmed by 3 bases and J by 0 bases, leaving 3 bases between them. Germline V CDR1 and CDR2: ENHRY, SYGVKD. The CDR3 length is 14 residues. CDR3 sequence: CAISDGSYNSPLHF. In nucleotides, the CDR3 is TGTGCCATCAGTGACGGCTCCTATAATTCACCCCTCCACTTT.

This chain joins TRBV4-1 and TRBJ2-2; the match to TRBD1 covers 8 bases. Germline trimming cut 1 base from V and 5 bases from J; bases unmatched to any gene: 6. The CDR3 covers 16 residues. Germline V gene sequence: CDR1 MGHRA, CDR2 YSYEKL. CDR3 sequence reads: CASSQGGTGGTGELFF. CDR3 DNA: TGCGCCAGCAGCCAAGGTGGGACAGGTGGGACCGGGGAGCTGTTTTTT.

V and J are TRBV7-9 and TRBJ1-1; D unresolved. From germline, CDR1 is SEHNR and CDR2 FQNEAQ (reference sequence). Trimming took 1 base from V and 10 from J, leaving 13 bases between them. The CDR3 loop spans 13 amino acids. This CDR3 is CASSLDAGYVAFF. The CDR3 DNA sequence: TGTGCCAGCAGCTTAGACGCGGGGTACGTAGCTTTCTTT.

The gene calls are TRBV12-3 or TRBV12-4 and TRBJ1-1; D remains unclear. The length of the CDR3 is 13 residues. V lost 7 bases, J lost 7 bases, and 16 bases lay in between. CDR3 residues: CASTFQMGSEAFF. CDR3 bases: TGTGCCAGCACTTTCCAAATGGGGAGTGAAGCTTTCTTT.

V and J are TRBV9 and TRBJ2-6, with 7 positions matching TRBD1. With 3 bases clipped from V and 0 bases from J, the junction kept 9 bases outside the gene matches. From germline, CDR1 is SGDLS and CDR2 YYNGEE. The CDR3 covers 18 residues. This chain's CDR3 is CASSGSGQAFSGANVLTF. CDR3 bases: TGTGCCAGCAGCGGCTCCGGACAGGCTTTCTCTGGGGCCAACGTCCTGACTTTC.

The chain carries TRBV2 and TRBJ1-4; 8 bases are a match to TRBD1. The V gene's germline CDR1 is SNHLY and CDR2 FYNNEI. The J segment lost 8 bases and the V segment lost 4 bases, leaving 12 bases of the junction unmatched. The CDR3 runs 16 residues. The CDR3: CASSAGQGAIGEKLFF. CDR3 nucleotides: TGTGCCAGCAGTGCCGGACAGGGAGCAATTGGAGAAAAACTGTTTTTT.

The V and J genes are TRBV3-1 (or the pseudogene TRBV3-2) and TRBJ2-2; 11 bases map to TRBD2. The trim removed 6 bases at V and 2 bases at J, leaving 2 bases unmatched. The V gene's germline CDR1 is LGHDT and CDR2 YNNKEL (reference sequence). CDR3 length: 15 residues. CDR3 nucleotide sequence: TGTGCCAGCAGTACTAGCGGGGGTAACACCGGGGAGCTGTTTTTT. It is translated as CASSTSGGNTGELFF.

The CDR3: CASSRASGTSGGFNGELFF. CDR3 DNA sequence: TGCGCCAGCAGCCGGGCGAGCGGGACTAGCGGGGGGTTTAACGGGGAGCTGTTTTTT. The chain links TRBV4-1 to TRBJ2-2, with 15 bases fitting TRBD2. CDR1 and CDR2 (germline): MGHRA, YSYEKL. This CDR3 has 19 residues. J gave up 7 bases and V 4 bases, and 13 bases lay outside the gene matches.

This clone was detected ten times or more. The rearrangement joins TRBV7-9 to TRBJ2-7; a possible D gene is TRBD2 (6 bases). Germline V gene data show CDR1 as SEHNR and CDR2 as FQNEAQ (reference sequence). V dropped 5 bases and J dropped 4 bases, with 12 bases sitting between them. CDR3 length equals 13 residues. CDR3 nucleotide sequence: TGTGCCAGCAGCGCGGGACTGCTTTACGAGCAGTACGTC. Residues: CASSAGLLYEQYV.

The V gene is TRBV11-2, the J gene TRBJ2-7, with TRBD2 matching 7 bases. V shed 2 bases, J shed 6 bases, and the junction held 7 bases outside the gene matches. Germline loops: CDR1 SGHAT, CDR2 FQNNGV. The CDR3 covers 14 residues. CDR3 sequence: CASSLLAAGLEQYF. The CDR3 region has the DNA TGTGCCAGCAGCTTACTAGCGGCGGGCCTCGAGCAGTACTTC. The full variable domain, its missing parts supplied by reference TRBV11-2 and TRBJ2-7, is EAGVAQSPRYKIIEKRQSVAFWCNPISGHATLYWYQQILGQGPKLLIQFQNNGVVDDSQLPKDRFSAERLKGVDSTLKIQPAKLEDSAVYLCASSLLAAGLEQYFGPGTRLTVT.

The chain joins TRBV12-2 to TRBJ2-1; the D segment call TRBD2 is taken from the table without a DNA check. TRBV12-2 is shown as a pseudogene. The CDR3 is 18 amino acids. This CDR3 reads CASRLVLAGGSSYNEQFF. The CDR3 nucleotides are TGTGCAAGTCGCTTAGTACTAGCGGGGGGGAGCTCCTACAATGAGCAGTTCTTC.

The chain carries TRBV18 and TRBJ1-2, with a weak D call TRBD1 (5 bases). Germline values: CDR1 KGHSH, CDR2 LQKENI. The length of the CDR3 is 15 residues. Trimming shortened V by 4 bases and J by 0 bases, and 12 bases separated the two germline ends. In DNA form, the CDR3 reads TGTGCCAGCTCACGAGGGACTTTCGCTAACTATGGCTACACCTTC. Its translation is CASSRGTFANYGYTF.